These T cell receptor beta chains were read from a single sample in a study of T cells in Graves' hyperthyroidism and ophthalmopathy. TCRdb reanalysed the multiplex PCR reads using MiXCR and keeps one entry per CDR3 protein. This sample has about 130,000 distinct CDR3 sequences, with approximately 24% found just once. Material: blood. These receptors were taken from a woman aged 45 to 65 with Graves' hyperthyroidism that later progressed to Graves' ophthalmopathy. CDR3s include the opening cysteine and the closing phenylalanine or tryptophan.

TRBV11-2	TRBJ1-2	CASSLGGAGGYGYTF
TRBV7-2	TRBJ2-7	CASSLYGGKDYEQYF
TRBV18	TRBJ2-6	CASSPGQGKPFGANVLTF
TRBV6-5	TRBJ2-7	CASSYQTHPLASYEQYF
TRBV6-5	TRBJ2-2	CASSYGGRVFF
TRBV7-2	TRBJ2-1	CASSLVGSGSNEQFF
TRBV19	TRBJ1-5	CASSIANRQPQHF
TRBV28	TRBJ1-4	CASSSPGPNEKLFF
TRBV20-1	TRBJ2-6	CSATTGAGANVLTF
TRBV5-1	TRBJ1-1	CASSLGGGRGTEAFF
TRBV28	TRBJ2-7	CASSPLRDSTYEQYF
TRBV27	TRBJ2-7	CASGLAGVGEQYF
TRBV12-3/TRBV12-4	TRBJ1-2	CASSLTGPNYGYTF
TRBV2	TRBJ2-3	CASYSLATPDTQYF
TRBV3-1	TRBJ1-4	CASSLEGIIGEKLFF
TRBV16	TRBJ1-1	CASSQLQGGANTEAFF
TRBV29-1	TRBJ2-1	CSVPGQGTSGHNEQFF